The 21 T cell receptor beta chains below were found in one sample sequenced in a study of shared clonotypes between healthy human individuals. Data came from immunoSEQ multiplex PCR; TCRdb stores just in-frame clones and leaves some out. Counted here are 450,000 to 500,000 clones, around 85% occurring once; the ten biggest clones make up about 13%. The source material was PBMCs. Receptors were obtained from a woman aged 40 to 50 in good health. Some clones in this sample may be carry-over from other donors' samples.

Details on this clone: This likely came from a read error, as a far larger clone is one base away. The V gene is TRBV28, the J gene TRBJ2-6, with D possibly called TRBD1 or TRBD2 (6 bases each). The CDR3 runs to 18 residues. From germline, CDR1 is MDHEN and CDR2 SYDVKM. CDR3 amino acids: CANSLGGTKSSGANVLTF. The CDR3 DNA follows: TGTGCCAACAGTTTAGGGGGGACCAAATCCTCTGGGGCCAACGTCCTGACTTTC.

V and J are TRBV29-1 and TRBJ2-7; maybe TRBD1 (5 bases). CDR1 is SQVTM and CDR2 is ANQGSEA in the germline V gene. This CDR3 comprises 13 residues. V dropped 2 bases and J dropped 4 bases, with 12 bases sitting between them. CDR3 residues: CSVETTDRYEQYF. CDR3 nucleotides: TGCAGCGTTGAAACAACAGACAGATACGAGCAGTACTTC.

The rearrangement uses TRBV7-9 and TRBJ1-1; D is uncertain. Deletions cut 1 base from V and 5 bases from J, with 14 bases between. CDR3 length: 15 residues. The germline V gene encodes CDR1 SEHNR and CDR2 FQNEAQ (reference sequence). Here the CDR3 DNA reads TGTGCCAGCAGCTTAGTCCGGTCCCTCGGGACTGAAGCTTTCTTT. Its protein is CASSLVRSLGTEAFF.

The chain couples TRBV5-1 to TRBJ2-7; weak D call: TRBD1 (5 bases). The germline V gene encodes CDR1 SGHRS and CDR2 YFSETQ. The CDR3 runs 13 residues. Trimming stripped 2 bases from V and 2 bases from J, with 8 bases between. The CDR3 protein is CASSFDSTYEQYF. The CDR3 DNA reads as TGCGCCAGCAGCTTTGACAGTACCTACGAGCAGTACTTC.

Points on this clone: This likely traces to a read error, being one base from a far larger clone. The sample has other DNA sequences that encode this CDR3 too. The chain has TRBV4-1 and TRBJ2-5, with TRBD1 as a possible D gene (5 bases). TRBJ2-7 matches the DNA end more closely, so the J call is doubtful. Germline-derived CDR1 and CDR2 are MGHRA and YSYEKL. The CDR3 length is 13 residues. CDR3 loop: CASSHSGFDEQYF. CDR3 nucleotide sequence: TGCGCTAGCAGCCATTCAGGGTTCGACGAGCAGTACTTC.

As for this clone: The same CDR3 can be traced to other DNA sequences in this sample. The chain's CDR3 is CASSPRGDTEAFF. CDR3 DNA sequence: TGTGCCAGCTCACCCAGAGGGGACACTGAAGCTTTCTTT. The chain joins TRBV18 to TRBJ1-1, with D perhaps TRBD1 (5 bases). CDR1 and CDR2 from the germline V gene are KGHSH and LQKENI. The V gene lost 3 bases and the J gene lost 3 bases, with 8 bases spanning the gap. CDR3 size: 13 residues.

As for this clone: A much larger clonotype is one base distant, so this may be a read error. CDR3 sequence reads: CASSVVEANVLTF. The DNA for the CDR3 is TGTGCCAGCAGCGTAGTTGAGGCCAACGTCCTGACTTTC. J is TRBJ2-6 and V is TRBV9; no clear D gene. Germline values: CDR1 SGDLS, CDR2 YYNGEE. V was trimmed by 0 bases and J by 6 bases, leaving 4 bases between them. The CDR3 is made up of 13 amino acids.

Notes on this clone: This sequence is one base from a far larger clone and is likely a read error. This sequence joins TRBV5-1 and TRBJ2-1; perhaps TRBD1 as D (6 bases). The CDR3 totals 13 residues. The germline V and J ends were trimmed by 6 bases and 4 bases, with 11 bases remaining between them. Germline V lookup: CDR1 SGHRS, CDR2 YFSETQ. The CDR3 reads CASILQGYNEQFF. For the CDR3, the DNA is TGCGCCAGCATCCTACAGGGATACAATGAGCAGTTCTTC. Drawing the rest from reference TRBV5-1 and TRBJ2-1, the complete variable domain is KAGVTQTPRYLIKTRGQQVTLSCSPISGHRSVSWYQQTPGQGLQFLFEYFSETQRNKGNFPGRFSGRQFSNSRSEMNVSTLELGDSALYLCASILQGYNEQFFGPGTRLTVL.

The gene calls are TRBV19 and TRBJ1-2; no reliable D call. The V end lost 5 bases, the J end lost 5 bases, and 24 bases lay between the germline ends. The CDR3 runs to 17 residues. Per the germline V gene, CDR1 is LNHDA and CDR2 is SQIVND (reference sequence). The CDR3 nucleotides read TGTGCCAGTAGTCCAATAGGGCCGTTCCCGACGGAATATGGCTACACCTTC. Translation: CASSPIGPFPTEYGYTF.

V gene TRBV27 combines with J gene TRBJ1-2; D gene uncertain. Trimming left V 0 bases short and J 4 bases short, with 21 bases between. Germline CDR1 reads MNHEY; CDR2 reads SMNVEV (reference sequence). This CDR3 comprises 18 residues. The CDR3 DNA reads TGTGCCAGCAGTTTATCAGGCCTGGTGGGGAAGGGTGTCTATGGCTACACCTTC. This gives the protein CASSLSGLVGKGVYGYTF.

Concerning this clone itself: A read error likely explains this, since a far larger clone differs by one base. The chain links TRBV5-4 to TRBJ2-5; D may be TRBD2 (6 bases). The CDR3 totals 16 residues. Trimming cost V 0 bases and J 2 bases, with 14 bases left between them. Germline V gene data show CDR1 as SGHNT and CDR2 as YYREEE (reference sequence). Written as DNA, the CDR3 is TGTGCCAGCAGCTTGGACGGCGGGATAGGGCAAGAGACCCAGTACTTC. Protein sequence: CASSLDGGIGQETQYF.

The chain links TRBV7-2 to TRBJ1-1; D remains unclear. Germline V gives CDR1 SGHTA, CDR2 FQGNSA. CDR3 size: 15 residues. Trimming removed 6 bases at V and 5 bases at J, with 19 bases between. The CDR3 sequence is CASRESAVSWTEAFF. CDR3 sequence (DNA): TGTGCCAGCAGAGAAAGCGCGGTAAGTTGGACTGAAGCTTTCTTT.

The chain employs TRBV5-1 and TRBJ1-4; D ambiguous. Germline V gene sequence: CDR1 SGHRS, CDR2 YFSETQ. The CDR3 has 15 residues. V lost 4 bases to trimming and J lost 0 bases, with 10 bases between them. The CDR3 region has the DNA TGCGCCAGCAGCCTGAGCGGGGCAACTAATGAAAAACTGTTTTTT. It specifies CASSLSGATNEKLFF.

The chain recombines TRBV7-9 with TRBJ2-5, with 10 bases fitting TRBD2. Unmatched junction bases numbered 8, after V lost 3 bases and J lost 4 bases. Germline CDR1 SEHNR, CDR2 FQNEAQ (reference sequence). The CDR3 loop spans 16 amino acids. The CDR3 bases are TGTGCCAGCAGCTTGGGCCTAGCGGGAGATGGAGAGACCCAGTACTTC. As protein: CASSLGLAGDGETQYF. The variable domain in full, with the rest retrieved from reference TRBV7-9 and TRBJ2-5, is DTGVSQNPRHKITKRGQNVTFRCDPISEHNRLYWYRQTLGQGPEFLTYFQNEAQLEKSRLLSDRFSAERPKGSFSTLEIQRTEQGDSAMYLCASSLGLAGDGETQYFGPGTRLLVL.

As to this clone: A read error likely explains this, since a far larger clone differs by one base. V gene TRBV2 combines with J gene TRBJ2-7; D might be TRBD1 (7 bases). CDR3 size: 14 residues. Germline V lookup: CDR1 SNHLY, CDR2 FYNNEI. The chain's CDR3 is CASLSNRGLYERYF. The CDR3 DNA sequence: TGTGCCAGCTTGTCAAACAGGGGACTCTACGAGCGGTACTTC.

The CDR3 DNA reads TGTGCCACCAGCCCTATGAGGGGGCCCGGGGAGCTGTTTTTT. Translated, it gives CATSPMRGPGELFF. The J gene is TRBJ2-2, the V gene TRBV15; TRBD1 aligns across 7 bases. Germline assignment: CDR1 LNHNV and CDR2 YYDKDF (reference sequence). CDR3 length: 14 amino acids. The trim removed 5 bases at V and 6 bases at J, leaving 6 bases unmatched.

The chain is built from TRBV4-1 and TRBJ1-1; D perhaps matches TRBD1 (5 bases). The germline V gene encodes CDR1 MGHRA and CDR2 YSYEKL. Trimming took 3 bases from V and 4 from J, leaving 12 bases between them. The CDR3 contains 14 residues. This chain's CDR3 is CASSHTRGSTEAFF. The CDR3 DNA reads TGCGCCAGCAGCCACACCCGGGGGTCCACTGAAGCTTTCTTT.

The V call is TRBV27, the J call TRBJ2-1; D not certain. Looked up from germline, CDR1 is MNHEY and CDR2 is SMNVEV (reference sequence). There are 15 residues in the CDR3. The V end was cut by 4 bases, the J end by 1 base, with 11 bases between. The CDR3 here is CASSSGWGSYNEQFF. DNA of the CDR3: TGTGCCAGCAGTTCCGGGTGGGGTTCCTACAATGAGCAGTTCTTC.

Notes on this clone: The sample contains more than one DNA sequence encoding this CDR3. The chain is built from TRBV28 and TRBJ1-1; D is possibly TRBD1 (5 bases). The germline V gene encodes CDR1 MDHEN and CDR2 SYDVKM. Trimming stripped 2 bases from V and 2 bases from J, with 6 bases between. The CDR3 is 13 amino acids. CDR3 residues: CASSLGANTEAFF. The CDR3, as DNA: TGTGCCAGCAGTTTAGGGGCCAACACTGAAGCTTTCTTT.

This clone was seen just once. The CDR3 DNA sequence: TGTGCCAGTTGGGACACTGGGCGTGGGAACACTGAAGCTTTCTTT. Its protein product is CASWDTGRGNTEAFF. The V gene is TRBV6-5, the J gene TRBJ1-1, with D perhaps TRBD1 (6 bases). Germline V CDR1 and CDR2: MNHEY, SVGAGI. Trimming left V 9 bases short and J 1 base short, with 18 bases between. This CDR3 is 15 amino acids long.

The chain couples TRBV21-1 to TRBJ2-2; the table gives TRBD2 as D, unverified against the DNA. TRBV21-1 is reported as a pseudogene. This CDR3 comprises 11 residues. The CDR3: CASREDWELFF. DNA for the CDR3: TGTGCCAGCAGGGAGGATTGGGAGCTGTTTTTT.